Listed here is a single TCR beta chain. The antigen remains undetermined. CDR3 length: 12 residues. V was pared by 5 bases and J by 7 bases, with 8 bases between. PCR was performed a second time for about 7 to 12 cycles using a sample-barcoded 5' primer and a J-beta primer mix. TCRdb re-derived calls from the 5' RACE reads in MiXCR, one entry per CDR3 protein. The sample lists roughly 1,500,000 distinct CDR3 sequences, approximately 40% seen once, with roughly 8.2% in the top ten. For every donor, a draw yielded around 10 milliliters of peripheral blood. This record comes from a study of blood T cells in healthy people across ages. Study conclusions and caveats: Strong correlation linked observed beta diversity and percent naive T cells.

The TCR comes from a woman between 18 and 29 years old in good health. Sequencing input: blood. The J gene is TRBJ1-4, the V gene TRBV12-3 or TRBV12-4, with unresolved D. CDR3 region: CASSPRSEKLFF. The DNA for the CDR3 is TGTGCCAGCAGTCCACGAAGTGAAAAACTGTTTTTT.